Included here is one TCR beta chain sequence, with context. Specified time point: blood 2 weeks post-SBRT. Treatment noted: 15 Gy SBRT to primary tumor, nephrectomy 4 weeks later. This CDR3 region has 14 residues. The V gene end was trimmed by 5 bases and the J gene end by 5 bases; junction bases not matched to a gene: 7. Per the germline V gene, CDR1 is SGHTA and CDR2 is FQGNSA. This specimen belongs to a study of radiation and T cells in renal cell carcinoma. The protocol was immunoSEQ multiplex PCR, while the TCRdb copy is restricted to in-frame clones and leaves out a portion. The table records some 80,000 clones, approximately 86% of them present only once.

This clonotype was sampled from a woman in her 50s with renal cell carcinoma. The chain couples TRBV7-2 to TRBJ2-5; TRBD1 aligns across 8 bases. The material was blood, obtained from a patient whose treatment included radiotherapy and nephrectomy. The CDR3 spells CASSLRTGRETQYF. The CDR3 DNA reads TGTGCCAGCAGCCTCCGGACAGGGCGCGAGACCCAGTACTTC.